This T cell receptor beta chain was sequenced during a study of OX40 agonist ivuxolimab in advanced cancers. The wider study: Patients were infused with ivuxolimab every 2 weeks at 0.01 to 10 mg/kg. Study conclusions and caveats: Near-lowest levels of clonal expansion characterized partial responders at 0.1-3.0 mg/kg.

Profiled with immunoSEQ multiplex PCR; TCRdb holds only in-frame clones, not every one. The repertoire includes approximately 90,000 clones, around 85% of them detected once, and 3.5% to 4% sits in the top ten. As regards this clone: The antigen remains undetermined.

This CDR3 comprises 17 residues. Germline-derived CDR1 and CDR2 are SGHTA and FQGNSA. Between the trimmed V and J ends, which lost 4 bases and 0 bases, there was a span of 16 bases. This receptor was taken from an adult with an advanced solid tumor such as melanoma, head and neck, liver or kidney cancer. The specimen comprised CD4+ or CD8+ T cells sorted from blood, sampled in a trial of the OX40 agonist ivuxolimab. This sequence joins TRBV7-2 and TRBJ1-3; unclear D gene. This chain's CDR3 is CASSSRYDRLSGNTIYF. CDR3 DNA sequence: TGTGCCAGCAGCTCGAGGTACGATAGACTCTCTGGAAACACCATATATTTT.